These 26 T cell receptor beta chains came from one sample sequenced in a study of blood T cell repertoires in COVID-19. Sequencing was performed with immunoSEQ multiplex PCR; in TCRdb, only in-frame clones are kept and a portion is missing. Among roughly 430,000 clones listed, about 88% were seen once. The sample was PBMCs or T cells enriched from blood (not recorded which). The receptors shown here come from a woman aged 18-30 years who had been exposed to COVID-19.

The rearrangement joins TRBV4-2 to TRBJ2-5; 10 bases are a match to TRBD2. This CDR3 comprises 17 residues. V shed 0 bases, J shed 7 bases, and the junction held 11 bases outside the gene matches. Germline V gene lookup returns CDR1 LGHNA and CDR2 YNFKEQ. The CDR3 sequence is CASSQDEPSGGAWTQYF. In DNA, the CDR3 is TGTGCCAGCAGCCAAGATGAACCCAGCGGGGGGGCTTGGACCCAGTACTTC.

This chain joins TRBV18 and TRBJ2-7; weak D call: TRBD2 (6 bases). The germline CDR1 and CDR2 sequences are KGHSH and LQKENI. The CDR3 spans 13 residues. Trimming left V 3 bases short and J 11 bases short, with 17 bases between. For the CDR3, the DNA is TGTGCCAGCTCACCCGGATTAGCGGAGCCAGAGTACTTC. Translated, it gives CASSPGLAEPEYF.

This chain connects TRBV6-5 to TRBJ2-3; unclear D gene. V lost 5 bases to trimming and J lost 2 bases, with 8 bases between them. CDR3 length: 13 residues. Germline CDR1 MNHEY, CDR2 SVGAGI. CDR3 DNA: TGTGCCAGCAGTCCGTCTAACACAGATACGCAGTATTTT. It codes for CASSPSNTDTQYF.

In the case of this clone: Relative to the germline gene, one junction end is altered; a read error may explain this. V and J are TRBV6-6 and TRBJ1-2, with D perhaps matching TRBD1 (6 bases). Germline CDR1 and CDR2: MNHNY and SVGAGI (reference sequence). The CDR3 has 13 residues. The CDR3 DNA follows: TGTGCCAGCAGTTCCTCAGGATCAGGGGTCGGAGGCTTC. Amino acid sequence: CASSSSGSGVGGF.

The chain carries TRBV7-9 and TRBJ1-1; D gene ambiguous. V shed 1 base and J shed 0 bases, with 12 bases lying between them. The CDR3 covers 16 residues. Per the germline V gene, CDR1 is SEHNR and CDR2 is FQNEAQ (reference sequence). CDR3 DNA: TGTGCCAGCAGCTTAGGCTATCTCAACCTGAACACTGAAGCTTTCTTT. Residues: CASSLGYLNLNTEAFF.

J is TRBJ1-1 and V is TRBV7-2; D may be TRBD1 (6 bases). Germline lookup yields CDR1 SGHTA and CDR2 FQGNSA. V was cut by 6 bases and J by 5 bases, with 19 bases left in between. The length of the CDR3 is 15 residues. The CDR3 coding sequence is TGTGCCAGCAGAGACCAGCAGGGGTATGGGACTGAAGCTTTCTTT. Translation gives CASRDQQGYGTEAFF.

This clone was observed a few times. Written as DNA, the CDR3 is TGTGCCAGCAGTTCCTCCGAGGAAGGCTACACCTTC. The encoded protein is CASSSSEEGYTF. The V gene is TRBV6-5, the J gene TRBJ1-2; D is unclear. This CDR3 region has 12 residues. V lost 4 bases, J lost 8 bases, and 11 bases lay in between. Germline CDR1 MNHEY, CDR2 SVGAGI.

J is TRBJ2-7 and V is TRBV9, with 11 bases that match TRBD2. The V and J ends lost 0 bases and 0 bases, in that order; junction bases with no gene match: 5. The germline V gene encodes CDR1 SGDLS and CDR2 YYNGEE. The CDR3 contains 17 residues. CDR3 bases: TGTGCCAGCAGCGTAGGCCTAGCGGGGGGACTCTCCTACGAGCAGTACTTC. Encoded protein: CASSVGLAGGLSYEQYF.

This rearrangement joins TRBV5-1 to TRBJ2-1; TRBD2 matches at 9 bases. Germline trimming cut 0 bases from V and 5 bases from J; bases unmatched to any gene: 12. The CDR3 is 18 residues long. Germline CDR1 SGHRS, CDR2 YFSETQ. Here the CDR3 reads CASSLAPGLAGVNNEQFF. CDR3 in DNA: TGCGCCAGCAGCTTGGCCCCGGGCTTAGCGGGAGTAAACAATGAGCAGTTCTTC.

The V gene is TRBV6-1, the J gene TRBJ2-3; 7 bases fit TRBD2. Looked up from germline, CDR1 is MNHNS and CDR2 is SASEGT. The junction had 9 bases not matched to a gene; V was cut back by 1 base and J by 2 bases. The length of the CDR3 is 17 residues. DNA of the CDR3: TGTGCCAGCAGTGAAGGTTCTAGCGGTTTCGACACAGATACGCAGTATTTT. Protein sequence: CASSEGSSGFDTDTQYF.

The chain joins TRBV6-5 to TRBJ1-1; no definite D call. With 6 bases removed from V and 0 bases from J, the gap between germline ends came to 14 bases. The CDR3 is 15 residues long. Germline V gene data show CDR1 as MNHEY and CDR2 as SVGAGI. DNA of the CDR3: TGTGCCAGCAGCCCCGATTGGGCTCTGAACACTGAAGCTTTCTTT. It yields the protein CASSPDWALNTEAFF.

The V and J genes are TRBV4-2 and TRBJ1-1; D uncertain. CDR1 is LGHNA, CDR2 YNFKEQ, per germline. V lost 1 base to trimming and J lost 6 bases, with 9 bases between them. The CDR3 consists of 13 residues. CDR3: CASSQVAPPEAFF. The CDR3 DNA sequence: TGTGCCAGCAGCCAAGTGGCCCCGCCTGAAGCTTTCTTT.

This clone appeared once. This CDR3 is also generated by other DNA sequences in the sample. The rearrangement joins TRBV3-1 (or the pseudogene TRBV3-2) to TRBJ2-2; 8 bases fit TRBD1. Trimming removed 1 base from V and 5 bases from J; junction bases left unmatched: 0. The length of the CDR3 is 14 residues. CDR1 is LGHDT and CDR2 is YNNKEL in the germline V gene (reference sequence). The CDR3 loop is CASSQGQGTGELFF. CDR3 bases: TGTGCCAGCAGCCAAGGACAGGGGACCGGGGAGCTGTTTTTT.

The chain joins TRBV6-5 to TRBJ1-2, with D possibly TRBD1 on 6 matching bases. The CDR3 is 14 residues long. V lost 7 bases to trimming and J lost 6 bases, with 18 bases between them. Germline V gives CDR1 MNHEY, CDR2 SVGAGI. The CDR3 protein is CASTASGTKNGYTF. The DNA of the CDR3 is TGTGCCAGCACCGCCTCCGGGACAAAGAATGGCTACACCTTC.

The CDR3 nucleotides are TGTGCCAGCAGTGAAGCGGGAGCAGATACGCAGTATTTT. The encoded protein is CASSEAGADTQYF. The chain employs TRBV25-1 and TRBJ2-3, with 7 nucleotides matching TRBD2. J was trimmed by 4 bases and V by 2 bases; bases with no gene match: 0. Germline CDR1 MGHDK, CDR2 SYGVNS. The CDR3 has 13 residues.

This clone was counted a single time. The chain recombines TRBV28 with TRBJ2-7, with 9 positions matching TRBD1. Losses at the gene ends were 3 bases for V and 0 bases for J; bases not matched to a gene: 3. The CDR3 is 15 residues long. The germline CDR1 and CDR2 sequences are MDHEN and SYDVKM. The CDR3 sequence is CASSFLTGGSYEQYF. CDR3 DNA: TGTGCCAGCAGTTTTCTGACAGGGGGCTCCTACGAGCAGTACTTC.

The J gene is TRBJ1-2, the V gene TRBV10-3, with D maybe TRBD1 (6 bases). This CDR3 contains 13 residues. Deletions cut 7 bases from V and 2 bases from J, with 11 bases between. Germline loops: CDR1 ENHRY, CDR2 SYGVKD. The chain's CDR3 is CAINPQGNYGYTF. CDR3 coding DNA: TGTGCCATCAACCCTCAGGGGAACTATGGCTACACCTTC.

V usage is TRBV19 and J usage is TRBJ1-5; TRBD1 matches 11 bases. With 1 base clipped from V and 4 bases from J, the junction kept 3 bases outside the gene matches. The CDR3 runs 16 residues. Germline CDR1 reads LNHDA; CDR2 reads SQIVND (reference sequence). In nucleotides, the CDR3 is TGTGCCAGTAGTATAGGTGGACAGGGGGCGAATCAGCCCCAGCATTTT. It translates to CASSIGGQGANQPQHF.

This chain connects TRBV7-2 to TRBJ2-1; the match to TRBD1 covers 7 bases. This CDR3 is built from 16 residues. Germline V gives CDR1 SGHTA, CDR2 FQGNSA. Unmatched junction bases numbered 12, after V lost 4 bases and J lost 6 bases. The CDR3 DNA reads TGTGCCAGCAGCTCATTACTAGGGAGACAGGGCAATGAGCAGTTCTTC. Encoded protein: CASSSLLGRQGNEQFF. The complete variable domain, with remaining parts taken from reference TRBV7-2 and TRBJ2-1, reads GAGVSQSPSNKVTEKGKDVELRCDPISGHTALYWYRQSLGQGLEFLIYFQGNSAPDKSGLPSDRFSAERTGGSVSTLTIQRTQQEDSAVYLCASSSLLGRQGNEQFFGPGTRLTVL.

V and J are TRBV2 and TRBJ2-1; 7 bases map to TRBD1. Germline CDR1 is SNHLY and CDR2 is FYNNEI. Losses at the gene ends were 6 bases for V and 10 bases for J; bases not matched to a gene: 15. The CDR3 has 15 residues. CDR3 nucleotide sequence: TGTGCCAGCAGGACAACAGGGGCCCTCACAAAAGAGCAGTTCTTC. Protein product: CASRTTGALTKEQFF.

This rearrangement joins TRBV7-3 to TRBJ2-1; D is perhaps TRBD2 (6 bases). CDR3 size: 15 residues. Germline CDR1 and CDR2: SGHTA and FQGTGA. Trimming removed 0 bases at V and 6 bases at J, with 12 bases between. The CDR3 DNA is TGTGCCAGCAGCTTAACCGGGGGTGGAGGCAATGAGCAGTTCTTC. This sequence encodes CASSLTGGGGNEQFF.

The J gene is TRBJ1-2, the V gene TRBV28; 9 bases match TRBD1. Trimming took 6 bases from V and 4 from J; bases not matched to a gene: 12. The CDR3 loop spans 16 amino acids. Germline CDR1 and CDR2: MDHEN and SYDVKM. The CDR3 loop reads CASRIGQGNYIYGYTF. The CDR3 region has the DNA TGTGCCAGCAGGATTGGACAGGGGAATTATATCTATGGCTACACCTTC.

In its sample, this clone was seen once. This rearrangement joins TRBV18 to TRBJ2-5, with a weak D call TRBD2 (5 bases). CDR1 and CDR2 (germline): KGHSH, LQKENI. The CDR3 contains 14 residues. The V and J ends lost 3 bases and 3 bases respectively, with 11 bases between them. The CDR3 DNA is TGTGCCAGCTCACCCCCCTCGGGAAAAGAGACCCAGTACTTC. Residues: CASSPPSGKETQYF. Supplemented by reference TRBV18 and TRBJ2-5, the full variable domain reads NAGVMQNPRHLVRRRGQEARLRCSPMKGHSHVYWYRQLPEEGLKFMVYLQKENIIDESGMPKERFSAEFPKEGPSILRIQQVVRGDSAAYFCASSPPSGKETQYFGPGTRLLVL.

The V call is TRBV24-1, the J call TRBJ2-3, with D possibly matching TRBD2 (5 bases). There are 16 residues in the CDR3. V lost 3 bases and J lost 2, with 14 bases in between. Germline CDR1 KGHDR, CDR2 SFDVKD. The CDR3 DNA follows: TGTGCCACCAGTGATGCGTCTAGCCGCCCCACAGATACGCAGTATTTT. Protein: CATSDASSRPTDTQYF.

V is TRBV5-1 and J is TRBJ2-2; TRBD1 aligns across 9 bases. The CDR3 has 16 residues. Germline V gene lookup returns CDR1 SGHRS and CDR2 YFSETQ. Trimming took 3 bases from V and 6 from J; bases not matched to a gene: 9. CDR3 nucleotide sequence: TGCGCCAGCAGCTCACAGGGGGCGCCGATTCCCGGGGAGCTGTTTTTT. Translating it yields CASSSQGAPIPGELFF. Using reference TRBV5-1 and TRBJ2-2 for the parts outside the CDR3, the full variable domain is KAGVTQTPRYLIKTRGQQVTLSCSPISGHRSVSWYQQTPGQGLQFLFEYFSETQRNKGNFPGRFSGRQFSNSRSEMNVSTLELGDSALYLCASSSQGAPIPGELFFGEGSRLTVL.

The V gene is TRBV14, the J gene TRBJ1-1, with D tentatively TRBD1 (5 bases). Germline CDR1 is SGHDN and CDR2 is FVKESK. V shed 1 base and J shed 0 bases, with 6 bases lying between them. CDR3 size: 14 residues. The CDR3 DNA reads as TGTGCCAGCAGCCAAGGGGACTTGAACACTGAAGCTTTCTTT. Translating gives CASSQGDLNTEAFF.